This T cell receptor (beta chain) is drawn from a study of cytomegalovirus exposure and HLA in healthy donors. Overall study results and limits: Indistinguishable V segments such as TRBV6-2 and TRBV6-3 were excluded.

V was clipped by 6 bases and J by 4 bases; unmatched bases: 10. The length of the CDR3 is 14 residues. Germline CDR1 and CDR2: SQVTM and ANQGSEA. Concerning this clone: No antigen is known for it.

This PCR relied on a set of 60 Vbeta primers and 13 Jbeta primers. Sequencing used immunoSEQ multiplex PCR; TCRdb keeps in-frame clones, though not all of them. This listing includes over 65,000 clones. Those who donated were healthy bone marrow donors. V is TRBV29-1 and J is TRBJ1-1; 8 bases fit TRBD1. The sequenced sample was PBMCs. The TCR originated in a woman aged 30 to 39 in good health and CMV-seronegative. CDR3 nucleotide sequence: TGCAGCGTCGACGGACAGGGAAGTCGCACTGAAGCTTTCTTT. It yields the protein CSVDGQGSRTEAFF.